Listed below are T cell receptor beta chains from one sample, sequenced in a study of blood T cell repertoires in COVID-19. Profiling relied on immunoSEQ multiplex PCR, and the TCRdb table lists in-frame clones only, not all of them. Among roughly 100,000 clones listed, nearly 90% were seen once. Sequencing input: peripheral blood. The receptors stem from a man aged 45 to 65 in a cohort sampled during active COVID-19. Each CDR3 is given without its conserved first and last residue.

TRBJ2-5 TRBV5-6 ASSLPGTSRQTQY
TRBJ2-1 TRBV28 ASAGSQNPQF
TRBJ1-3 TRBV7-9 ASSQGSLSGNTIY
TRBJ2-3 TRBV12-3/TRBV12-4 ASSLRGTDTQY
TRBJ2-5 TRBV2 ASLDGGAQETQY
TRBJ1-2 TRBV21-1 ASSGRGHYGYT
TRBJ1-1 TRBV5-1 ASSLGRRVNTEAF
TRBJ1-3 TRBV3-1/TRBV3-2 ASSQIGASGNTIY
TRBJ1-5 TRBV7-2 ASRPGGGAGQPQH
TRBJ1-6 TRBV4-2 ASRRDTDTLH
TRBJ2-5 TRBV20-1 SASGAGAHETQY
TRBJ2-7 TRBV12-3/TRBV12-4 ASSLRGEQY
TRBJ1-5 TRBV6-5 ASVIGNQPQH
TRBJ1-6 TRBV5-1 ASSLWFRDRASSYNSPLH
TRBJ2-3 TRBV6-5 ASSSGLAVDTQY
TRBJ2-7 TRBV3-1/TRBV3-2 ASSQARGYEQY
TRBJ2-1 TRBV7-2 ASSLGAGGPNEQF
TRBJ2-1 TRBV7-2 ASSPRLAGGYNEQF
TRBJ1-5 TRBV2 ASGGGQLSNQPQH
TRBJ1-5 TRBV15 ATSRDKGQTQPQH
TRBJ1-3 TRBV3-1/TRBV3-2 ASSRGQDRSGNTIY
TRBJ1-5 TRBV28 ASSLGPSNQPQH
TRBJ1-3 TRBV2 ASSPSGNTIY
TRBJ1-5 TRBV11-2 ASSSSGGDQPQH
TRBJ1-1 TRBV6-6 ASSYIEVEAF
TRBJ2-5 TRBV23-1 ASQGRARRQETQY
TRBJ1-4 TRBV7-2 ASSGRGTGGEKLF
TRBJ2-5 TRBV7-7 ASSLDGPGAGETQY
TRBJ1-5 TRBV19 ASSIGRGLSNQPQH
TRBJ1-2 TRBV28 ASSPGQGGFGYT
TRBJ2-5 TRBV2 ASATSGGAETQY
TRBJ1-1 TRBV5-4 ASSLSRQGKGAF
TRBJ2-1 TRBV21-1 ASSGRLTVFDEQF
TRBJ1-3 TRBV6-5 ASSYGQGGNTIY
TRBJ2-3 TRBV6-1 ASSEAPGFGTDTQY
TRBJ1-4 TRBV5-1 ASRQENGTRGGYDEKLF
TRBJ2-7 TRBV19 ASSVWGTSGEQY
TRBJ1-2 TRBV5-1 ASSWDGGDYGYT
TRBJ1-1 TRBV5-6 ASSHTQGAEVNTEAF
TRBJ1-5 TRBV27 ASRPTGWNQPQH
TRBJ1-5 TRBV3-1/TRBV3-2 ASSQTVSNQPQH
TRBJ1-5 TRBV6-5 ATGKDSTNQPQH